This is a list of T cell receptor beta chains from one sample in a study of blood T cells in healthy people across ages. TCRdb re-called the 5' RACE reads through MiXCR, storing one row per CDR3 protein. The table includes 1.5 million to 1.9 million distinct CDR3 sequences, roughly two fifths detected once. The specimen sequenced was blood. These receptors were collected from a woman younger than 35 in good health. CDR3s include the opening cysteine and the closing phenylalanine or tryptophan. D genes are given only for firm matches. Some rows have no size entry. The others give once, few or many, or a class for an expanded clone.

V	D	J	size	DNA	CDR3
TRBV20-1	.	TRBJ1-4	.	TGCAGTGCTGGGGGGTATGGTGAAAAACTGTTTTTT	CSAGGYGEKLFF
TRBV20-1	.	TRBJ2-5	few	TGCAGTGCTGGCCTGGGGGCGGAGACCCAGTACTTC	CSAGLGAETQYF
TRBV28	.	TRBJ2-4	.	TGTGCCAGCAGGAACCCGGGACTAGCCAAAAACATTCAGTACTTC	CASRNPGLAKNIQYF
TRBV3-1	.	TRBJ1-2	few	TGTGCCAGCAGCGCTTTGTTTAAGGGCCATGGCTACACCTTC	CASSALFKGHGYTF
TRBV29-1	.	TRBJ2-1	many	TGCAGCGTTGAAGAATGGGACAATGAGCAGTTCTTC	CSVEEWDNEQFF
TRBV10-3	TRBD1	TRBJ1-2	few	TGTGCCATCAGTGACGGGGTTACAGGGGGCGAATATGGCTACACCTTC	CAISDGVTGGEYGYTF
TRBV20-1	TRBD2	TRBJ2-7	.	TGCAGTGCTAGAGATCCCAGCGGGAGGCCTTTAAGCTCCTACGGGCAGTACTTC	CSARDPSGRPLSSYGQYF
TRBV5-5	.	TRBJ1-1	.	TGTGCCAGCAGCGGTACCACAGGGACCGACACTGAAGCTTTCTTT	CASSGTTGTDTEAFF
TRBV6-2/TRBV6-3	.	TRBJ2-1	.	TGTGCCAGCAGTTACTTCGGGGGAGTGGAGCAGTTCTTC	CASSYFGGVEQFF
TRBV29-1	.	TRBJ2-6	.	TGCAGCGTTGAATTGGGGGTTGGAGGTGGGGCCAACGTCCTGACTTTC	CSVELGVGGGANVLTF